These 4 T cell receptor beta chains share one sample of origin, sequenced in a study of cytomegalovirus exposure and HLA in healthy donors (dated by TCRdb to about 2017). Preparation of the library involved the immunoSEQ multiplex PCR assay. For the multiplex PCR, a mixture combining 60 forward primers for TCR Vbeta segments and 13 reverse primers for TCR Jbeta segments was used. The immuneACCESS repertoire file appears here via TCRdb, limited to in-frame rearrangements. These files lack a portion of the clones; in checked studies, under half of the deficit traces to unresolved V genes, and the cause of the others is not known. The table for this sample lists under 130,000 clones; 69% of them were counted only once. The top ten clones comprise 3.2% of the sample. Sequenced: PBMCs. The receptors here all came from a man younger than 40 in good health and CMV-seronegative.

The genes are TRBV7-2 and TRBJ1-1, with TRBD1 identical over 10 bases. Germline-derived CDR1 and CDR2 are SGHTA and FQGNSA. CDR3 length: 15 amino acids. The V gene end was trimmed by 1 base and the J gene end by 1 base; junction bases not matched to a gene: 0. CDR3 nucleotides: TGTGCCAGCAGCTTAGGGGACAGGGGGAACACTGAAGCTTTCTTT. It specifies CASSLGDRGNTEAFF. The full variable domain, in which reference TRBV7-2 and TRBJ1-1 provide the parts outside the CDR3, is GAGVSQSPSNKVTEKGKDVELRCDPISGHTALYWYRQSLGQGLEFLIYFQGNSAPDKSGLPSDRFSAERTGGSVSTLTIQRTQQEDSAVYLCASSLGDRGNTEAFFGQGTRLTVV.

About this clone itself: In the same sample, other DNA sequences code for this CDR3. The chain joins TRBV7-9 to TRBJ1-4, with TRBD1 as a possible D gene (6 bases). CDR1 is SEHNR and CDR2 is FQNEAQ in the germline V gene (reference sequence). This CDR3 is 14 amino acids long. V lost 3 bases and J 8 bases, leaving 13 bases between the germline ends. The CDR3 sequence: CASSLRGGDEKLFF. The CDR3 DNA sequence: TGTGCCAGCAGCTTGAGGGGGGGTGACGAAAAACTGTTTTTT.

The J gene is TRBJ2-7, the V gene TRBV6-5; 14 positions agree with TRBD2. CDR1 is MNHEY, CDR2 SVGAGI, per germline. The junction had 3 bases not matched to a gene; V was cut back by 7 bases and J by 4 bases. This CDR3 is built from 14 residues. CDR3 sequence: CASNRLAGGYEQYF. Here the CDR3 DNA reads TGTGCCAGCAATCGACTAGCGGGAGGGTACGAGCAGTACTTC.

The J gene is TRBJ1-2, the V gene TRBV6-1; a possible D gene is TRBD1 (6 bases). Trimming stripped 7 bases from V and 4 bases from J, with 16 bases between. The CDR3 consists of 14 residues. Germline CDR1 MNHNS, CDR2 SASEGT. The CDR3 DNA reads as TGTGCCAGCACCCTGAACAGGGTTAGCTATGGCTACACCTTC. Its translation: CASTLNRVSYGYTF.